Sequencing of this T cell receptor beta chain was carried out in a study of blood T cell repertoires in COVID-19. Study in general: The samples span acute and convalescent COVID-19 from the United States, Italy and Spain. The cDNA or gDNA used as material had been derived from T cells, B-cell-depleted T cells, or PBMCs.

How the authors handled the data: Reference gene primer amplification gave estimated nucleated cell counts. Method: immunoSEQ multiplex PCR; TCRdb's copy keeps in-frame clones and lacks some. The D gene and trimming were derived from the DNA, and the V and J assignments and clone size from that table. The sample consists of approximately 260,000 clones, 84% of them appearing once. The CDR3 runs to 14 residues. Per the germline V gene, CDR1 is SEHNR and CDR2 is FQNEAQ (reference sequence). V lost 5 bases to trimming and J lost 0 bases, with 11 bases between them. The clonotype was recovered from a human donor in a cohort sampled during active COVID-19. Sequenced: peripheral blood. The chain uses TRBV7-9 and TRBJ2-7; D possibly corresponds to TRBD2 (5 bases). For the CDR3, the DNA is TGTGCCAGCAGCGGGCGGGCCAACTCCTACGAGCAGTACTTC. Its translation is CASSGRANSYEQYF.